This entry is about one TCR beta chain. Data came from immunoSEQ multiplex PCR; TCRdb stores just in-frame clones and leaves some out. This sample carries under 80,000 clones, roughly 93% of them seen once, and the ten largest clones take over 2.5%. The data originate from a study of control samples from healthy donors and cancer patients. The sample was blood. The receptor was derived from a woman under 40 in good health.

The CDR3 DNA follows: TGTGCCAGCTCACTCACACTCACGAACACCGGGGAGCTGTTTTTT. This translates into CASSLTLTNTGELFF. The chain combines TRBV18 with TRBJ2-2; no clear D. Between the trimmed V and J ends, which lost 4 bases and 0 bases, there was a span of 9 bases. The CDR3 is 15 residues long. Germline lookup yields CDR1 KGHSH and CDR2 LQKENI.